This TCR beta chain was sequenced during a study of blood T cell repertoires in COVID-19. CDR3 size: 14 residues. Trimming at V came to 4 bases and at J to 5 bases, leaving 7 bases not matched to a gene. Germline V gives CDR1 SGHAT, CDR2 FQNNGV. The data were produced by immunoSEQ multiplex PCR, yet TCRdb's version contains in-frame clones alone and is incomplete. Among approximately 200,000 clones listed, roughly 91% were seen once. The sequence came from a man younger than 45 in a cohort exposed to, infected with or recovered from COVID-19 (not recorded which). V is TRBV11-2 and J is TRBJ1-1; 7 nucleotides agree with TRBD1. The specimen was PBMCs or T cells enriched from blood (not recorded which). The CDR3 region has the DNA TGTGCCAGCAGCTCAGGGGGGAGGAGAACTGAAGCTTTCTTT. This codes for CASSSGGRRTEAFF.